This record concerns one T cell receptor (beta chain) sequence. This entry comes from a study of blood T cell repertoires in COVID-19. Turning to the study itself: COVID-19 samples, acute and convalescent, were from the United States, Italy and Spain. Sources were T cells, B-cell-depleted T cells, or PBMCs; the material itself was cDNA or gDNA.

Authors' processing steps: Cell counts per sample came from amplifying reference gene primers. The table came from immunoSEQ multiplex PCR; TCRdb's copy has only in-frame clones and leaves some out. V and J calls plus clone size are reproduced from that table; the DNA served to infer D and trimming. The profile shows 250,000 to 300,000 clones, roughly 91% of them singletons. After removal of 0 bases from V and 4 bases from J, the junction contained 12 bases not matched to a gene. The germline gives CDR1 SGHTA, CDR2 FQGNSA. This CDR3 has 19 amino acids. Sequenced: peripheral blood. The rearrangement joins TRBV7-2 to TRBJ1-1; 12 bases map to TRBD1. This sequence was found in a woman between 40 and 55 years old who had recovered from COVID-19. CDR3 residues: CASSLAPRGTGGVGTEAFF. For the CDR3, the DNA is TGTGCCAGCAGCTTAGCGCCCCGGGGGACAGGGGGCGTGGGCACTGAAGCTTTCTTT.